This T cell receptor beta chain was retrieved from a study of T cell responses to AZD1222 COVID-19 vaccine. The CDR3 totals 14 residues. V was cut by 2 bases and J by 5 bases, with 12 bases left in between. The germline gives CDR1 MNHNS, CDR2 SASEGT. Profiling relied on immunoSEQ multiplex PCR, and the TCRdb table lists in-frame clones only, not all of them. This sample has around 99,000 clones, with 89% found just once. The chain carries TRBV6-1 and TRBJ2-5; TRBD1 is a possible D gene (5 bases). The sample consisted of peripheral blood, taken on day 0 of AZD1222 vaccination. The receptor was isolated from an adult in good health. CDR3 DNA sequence: TGTGCCAGCAGTGAACAGGGCAGGAGCGAGACCCAGTACTTC. Translating gives CASSEQGRSETQYF.